The entry below gives a single TCR beta chain sequence along with its context. Antigen specificity is unknown. This sample is part of a study of PD-1 blockade in classical Hodgkin lymphoma. The overall study: Treatment was intravenous nivolumab, 3 mg/kg every 2 weeks, until progression.

Measured with immunoSEQ multiplex PCR; TCRdb has only the in-frame clones, and not every one. The sample consists of about 44,000 clones, roughly 65% of them appearing once. The CDR3 is made up of 15 amino acids. V was clipped by 0 bases and J by 1 base; unmatched bases: 2. Germline values: CDR1 SGHNT, CDR2 YYREEE (reference sequence). General observations from the study: There remain no defined causes for the repertoire differences, which possibly reflect disease activity or prior therapy. Patients excluded were those beginning nivolumab under 1 year after ASCT. Researchers reported that CD4+ TCR diversity, though not CD8+, rose significantly by C4D1.

Time point meaning: cycle 4 day 1 (C4D1), after less than 7 weeks of nivolumab. All trial patients relapsed after autologous stem cell transplantation. V gene TRBV5-4 combines with J gene TRBJ2-3, with TRBD2 matching 7 bases. The sample here was peripheral blood mononuclear cells (PBMCs), taken before the fourth cycle of nivolumab. This receptor was obtained from a human donor with classical Hodgkin lymphoma. The CDR3 region is CASSLGLAGTDTQYF. The CDR3 nucleotides read TGTGCCAGCAGCTTGGGGCTAGCGGGCACAGATACGCAGTATTTT. The whole variable domain, filled in from reference TRBV5-4 and TRBJ2-3, reads ETGVTQSPTHLIKTRGQQVTLRCSSQSGHNTVSWYQQALGQGPQFIFQYYREEENGRGNFPPRFSGLQFPNYSSELNVNALELDDSALYLCASSLGLAGTDTQYFGPGTRLTVL.